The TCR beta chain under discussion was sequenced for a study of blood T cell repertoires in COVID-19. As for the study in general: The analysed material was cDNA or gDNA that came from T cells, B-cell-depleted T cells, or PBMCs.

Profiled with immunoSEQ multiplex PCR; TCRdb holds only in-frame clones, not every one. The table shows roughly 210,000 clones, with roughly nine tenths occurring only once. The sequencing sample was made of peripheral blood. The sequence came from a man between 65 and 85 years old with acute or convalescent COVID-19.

CDR3 amino acids: CASSYQGGRNTGELFF. In nucleotides, the CDR3 is TGTGCCAGCAGTTACCAGGGCGGGAGGAACACCGGGGAGCTGTTTTTT. The chain links TRBV6-6 to TRBJ2-2; 7 bases agree with TRBD2. CDR3 length: 16 amino acids. Germline V gene lookup returns CDR1 MNHNY and CDR2 SVGAGI (reference sequence). V was pared by 2 bases and J by 1 base, with 4 bases of the junction left unmatched.